A selection of T cell receptor beta chains follows, all from one sample in a study of blood T cell repertoires in COVID-19. Method: immunoSEQ multiplex PCR; TCRdb's copy keeps in-frame clones and lacks some. The sample holds some 72,000 clones; approximately 90% are singletons and the top ten take roughly 4.4%. Input material: peripheral blood. The receptor set was obtained from a man aged 45 to 65 with active COVID-19. Each CDR3 is given with its conserved first and last residue. D genes are given only for firm matches.

TRBD1	TRBV5-1	TRBJ2-4	CASSLTGGDDIQYF
TRBD1	TRBV19	TRBJ1-3	CASRGQADSFVQGNTIYF
.	TRBV4-3	TRBJ1-2	CASSQELTLQEDYTF
.	TRBV6-6	TRBJ2-1	CASSLSFYNEQFF
TRBD2	TRBV6-2/TRBV6-3	TRBJ2-3	CASSRIGGDGTDTQYF
.	TRBV29-1	TRBJ1-1	CSVEDILWPNTEAFF
TRBD2	TRBV29-1	TRBJ2-3	CSVVLAGGGSDTQYF
.	TRBV3-1/TRBV3-2	TRBJ1-4	CASTGLGNEKLFF
TRBD1	TRBV7-3	TRBJ2-7	CASSLIGPGTGGYEQYF
.	TRBV20-1	TRBJ2-7	CSASPVTEQYF
TRBD1	TRBV9	TRBJ1-2	CASSLGQATNYGYTF
.	TRBV12-5	TRBJ2-7	CASGLVLNRVHEQYF
.	TRBV27	TRBJ1-2	CASSPLGREWGYTF
TRBD1	TRBV19	TRBJ1-4	CASISSGTEVEKLFF
.	TRBV12-2	TRBJ1-5	CASRFRGRHSNQPQHF
.	TRBV5-8	TRBJ1-2	CASSLYSGNGYTF
TRBD1	TRBV5-1	TRBJ1-2	CASSLTGQGPLSNYGYTF
TRBD1	TRBV5-8	TRBJ1-6	CASSPWPGTGLNSPLHF
.	TRBV6-5	TRBJ1-2	CASSIDPNARGYTF
.	TRBV28	TRBJ1-4	CASSRYRTANEKLFF
.	TRBV7-8	TRBJ2-7	CASSEGGGEQYF